This T cell receptor beta chain was sequenced in a study of T cell responses to AZD1222 COVID-19 vaccine. Produced via immunoSEQ multiplex PCR; TCRdb's table is partial and in-frame only. Of tens of thousands of clones listed, around 82% are singletons. V shed 5 bases and J shed 2 bases, with 13 bases lying between them. The CDR3 sequence is 15 residues long. Germline CDR1 reads MNHEY; CDR2 reads SMNVEV (reference sequence). Concerning this clone: The antigen is not known.

Study results and caveats: Reportedly, nearly half of unique spike TCRs recognized epitopes outside B.1.351/B.1.1.7 mutations. No day 14 peak samples; only post-peak repertoires were characterized.

The sample in question was peripheral blood, obtained on day 0 of AZD1222 vaccination. This chain joins TRBV27 and TRBJ1-3, with D possibly TRBD1 on 5 matching bases. The TCR sequence derives from an adult in good health. Here the CDR3 reads CASSHQGDPGNTIYF. The CDR3 DNA sequence: TGTGCCAGCAGTCACCAGGGCGATCCTGGAAACACCATATATTTT.